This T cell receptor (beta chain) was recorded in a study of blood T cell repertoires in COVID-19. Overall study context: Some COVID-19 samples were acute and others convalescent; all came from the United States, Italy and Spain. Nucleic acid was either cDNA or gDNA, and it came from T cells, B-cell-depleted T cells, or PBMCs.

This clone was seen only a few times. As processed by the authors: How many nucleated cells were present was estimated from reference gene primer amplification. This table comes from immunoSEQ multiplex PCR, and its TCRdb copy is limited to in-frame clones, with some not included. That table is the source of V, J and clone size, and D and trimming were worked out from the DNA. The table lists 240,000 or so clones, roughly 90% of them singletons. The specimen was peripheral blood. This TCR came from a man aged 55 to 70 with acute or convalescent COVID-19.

CDR3 region: CASSFRGPNEKLFF. CDR3 in DNA: TGTGCCAGCAGCTTCAGGGGTCCTAATGAAAAACTGTTTTTT. The chain carries TRBV7-9 and TRBJ1-4; D perhaps matches TRBD1 (6 bases). The germline gives CDR1 SEHNR, CDR2 FQNEAQ (reference sequence). The length of the CDR3 is 14 residues. Trimming removed 3 bases from V and 3 bases from J, with 8 bases in between.